This T cell receptor (beta chain) was documented in a study of blood T cell repertoires in COVID-19. Study as a whole: COVID-19 samples from acute and convalescent phases originated in the United States, Italy and Spain.

Recruitment covered about 25 US areas and drew participants whose ages spanned about 18 to 89 years. Participant-reported clinical history was the basis for cohort assignment. Methods used by the authors: Amplification of reference gene primers was used by the study to estimate nucleated cell counts. Data came from immunoSEQ multiplex PCR; TCRdb stores just in-frame clones and leaves some out. The D gene and trimming were derived from the DNA, and the V and J assignments and clone size from that table. The sample shows 450,000 to 600,000 clones, about nine tenths of them seen only once. The TCR comes from a woman between 18 and 29 years old who had recovered from COVID-19. Sample: PBMCs or T cells enriched from blood (not recorded which).

DNA for the CDR3: TGTGCCAGCAGCCAAGTTGGGACAGAGAAACTTTCACCCCTCCACTTT. Translating gives CASSQVGTEKLSPLHF. The V and J genes are TRBV14 and TRBJ1-6; 7 bases map to TRBD1. In germline, CDR1 is SGHDN, CDR2 FVKESK. The junction had 9 bases not matched to a gene; V was cut back by 1 base and J by 9 bases. The CDR3 has 16 residues.